Described below is a single T cell receptor beta chain sequence and its context. Methods used by the authors: Estimation of nucleated cell counts was performed using reference gene primer amplification. Measured with immunoSEQ multiplex PCR; TCRdb has only the in-frame clones, and not every one. Clonal size and the V and J genes are those of that table, whereas D and trimming came from the DNA. The table has around 310,000 clones, 90% seen once. CDR3 size: 14 residues. J gave up 1 base and V 4 bases, and 2 bases lay outside the gene matches. Germline V gene data show CDR1 as SGHNT and CDR2 as YYREEE (reference sequence). This entry comes from a study of blood T cell repertoires in COVID-19. Study background: The analysed material was cDNA or gDNA that came from T cells, B-cell-depleted T cells, or PBMCs.

V and J are TRBV5-4 and TRBJ2-3; 8 bases line up with TRBD1. The clonotype comes from a middle-aged woman with COVID-19, enrolled during active disease. The sequencing sample was made of peripheral blood. The CDR3 DNA reads TGTGCCAGCAGCCCGGGACAGGGCACAGATACGCAGTATTTT. As protein: CASSPGQGTDTQYF.